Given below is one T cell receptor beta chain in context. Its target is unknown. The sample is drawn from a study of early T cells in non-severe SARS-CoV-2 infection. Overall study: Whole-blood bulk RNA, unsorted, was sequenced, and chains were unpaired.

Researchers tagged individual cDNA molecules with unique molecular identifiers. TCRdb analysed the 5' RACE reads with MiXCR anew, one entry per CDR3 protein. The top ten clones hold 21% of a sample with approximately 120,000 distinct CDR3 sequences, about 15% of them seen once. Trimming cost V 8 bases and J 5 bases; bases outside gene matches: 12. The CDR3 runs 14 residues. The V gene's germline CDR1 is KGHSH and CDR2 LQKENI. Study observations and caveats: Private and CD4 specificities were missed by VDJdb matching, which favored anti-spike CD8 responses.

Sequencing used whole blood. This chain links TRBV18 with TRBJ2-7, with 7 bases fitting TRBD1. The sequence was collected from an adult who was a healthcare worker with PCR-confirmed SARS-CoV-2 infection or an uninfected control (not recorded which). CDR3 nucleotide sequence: TGTGCCAGCAATGCTGGGACAGCCAGCGACGAGCAGTACTTC. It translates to CASNAGTASDEQYF.